This T cell receptor (beta chain) was sequenced for a study of blood T cell repertoires in COVID-19. On the study more broadly: The samples span acute and convalescent COVID-19 from the United States, Italy and Spain.

Per the original methods: It was from reference gene primer amplification that nucleated cell counts were estimated. Some clones are missing from TCRdb's copy, which holds only in-frame ones; the method was immunoSEQ multiplex PCR. Clone size and the V and J calls come from that table; the DNA yielded D and trimming. Altogether some 40,000 clones are present, 70% to 80% being singletons, with the ten largest covering 15% to 20%. Trimming removed 0 bases at V and 0 bases at J, with 8 bases between. CDR1 MNHEY and CDR2 SVGAGI come from the germline V gene. The CDR3 length is 15 residues. Sequenced input: peripheral blood. The chain combines TRBV6-5 with TRBJ1-2; no clear D. This TCR derives from a man in his 70s with acute or convalescent COVID-19. CDR3 in DNA: TGTGCCAGCAGTTACTCGGGCCGAGCTAACTATGGCTACACCTTC. Protein product: CASSYSGRANYGYTF.